The clone carrying this T cell receptor (beta chain) was detected only a few times. These data originate in a study of Graves' ophthalmopathy and Graves' hyperthyroidism. RNA served as the template for amplifying TCR beta CDR3 regions. Second-round multiplex PCR came after first-round RT-PCR with HTBI primers. TCRdb redid the calling of the multiplex PCR reads with MiXCR, one entry per CDR3 protein. The sample yields some 750,000 distinct CDR3 sequences, approximately 40% seen once. This clonotype was sampled from an adult man with Graves' ophthalmopathy. Sequenced material: peripheral blood.

The CDR3 region has the DNA TGTGCCAGCAGTGTTCATAGGACAGCCGGTTCACGGCCCCAGCATTTT. This encodes CASSVHRTAGSRPQHF. J is TRBJ1-5 and V is TRBV2, with TRBD1 as a possible D gene (6 bases). Germline V lookup: CDR1 SNHLY, CDR2 FYNNEI. V was trimmed by 4 bases and J by 9 bases, leaving 22 bases between them. The CDR3 has 16 residues.